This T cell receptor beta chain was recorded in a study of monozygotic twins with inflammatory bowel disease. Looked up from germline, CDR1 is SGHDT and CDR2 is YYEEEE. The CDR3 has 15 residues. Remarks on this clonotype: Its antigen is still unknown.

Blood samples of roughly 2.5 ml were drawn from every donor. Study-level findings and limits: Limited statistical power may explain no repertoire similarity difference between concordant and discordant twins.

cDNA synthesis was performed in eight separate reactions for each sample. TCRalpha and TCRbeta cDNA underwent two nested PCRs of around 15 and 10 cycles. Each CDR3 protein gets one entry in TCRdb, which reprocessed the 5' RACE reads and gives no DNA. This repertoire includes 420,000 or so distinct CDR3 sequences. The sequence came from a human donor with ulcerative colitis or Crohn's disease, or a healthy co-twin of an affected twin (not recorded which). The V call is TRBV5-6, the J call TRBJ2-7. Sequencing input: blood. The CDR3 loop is CASSLLTSDSYEQYF. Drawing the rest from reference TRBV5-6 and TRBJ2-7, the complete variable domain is DAGVTQSPTHLIKTRGQQVTLRCSPKSGHDTVSWYQQALGQGPQFIFQYYEEEERQRGNFPDRFSGHQFPNYSSELNVNALLLGDSALYLCASSLLTSDSYEQYFGPGTRLTVT.